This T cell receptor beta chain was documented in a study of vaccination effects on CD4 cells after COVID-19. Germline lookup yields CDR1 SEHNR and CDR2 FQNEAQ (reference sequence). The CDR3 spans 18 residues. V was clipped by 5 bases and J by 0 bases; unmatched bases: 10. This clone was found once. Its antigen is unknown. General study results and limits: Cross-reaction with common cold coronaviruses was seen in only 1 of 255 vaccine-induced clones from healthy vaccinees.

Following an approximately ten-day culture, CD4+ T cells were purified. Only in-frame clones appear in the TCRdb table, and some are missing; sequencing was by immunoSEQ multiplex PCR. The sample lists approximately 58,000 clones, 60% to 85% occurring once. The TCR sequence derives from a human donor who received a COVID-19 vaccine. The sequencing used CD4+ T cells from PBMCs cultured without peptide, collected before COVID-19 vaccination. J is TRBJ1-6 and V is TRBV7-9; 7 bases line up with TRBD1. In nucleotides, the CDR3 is TGTGCCAGCAGCCCCTCCTCCAGGGGGAGCTCCTATAATTCACCCCTCCACTTT. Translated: CASSPSSRGSSYNSPLHF.